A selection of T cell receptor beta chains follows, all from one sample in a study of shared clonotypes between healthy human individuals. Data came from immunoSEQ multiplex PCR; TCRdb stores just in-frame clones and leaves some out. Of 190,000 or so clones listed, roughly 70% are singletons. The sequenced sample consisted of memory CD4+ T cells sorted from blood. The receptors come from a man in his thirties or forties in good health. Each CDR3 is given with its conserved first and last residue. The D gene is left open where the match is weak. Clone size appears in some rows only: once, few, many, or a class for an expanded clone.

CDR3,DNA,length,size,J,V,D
CASSLVGETEAFF,TGCGCCAGCAGCTTGGTGGGGGAAACTGAAGCTTTCTTT,13,NA,TRBJ1-1,TRBV5-1,NA
CASSFTSGSETQYF,TGTGCCAGCAGCTTCACTAGCGGGAGTGAGACCCAGTACTTC,14,NA,TRBJ2-5,TRBV7-9,TRBD2
CSVRGAMNTEAFF,TGCAGCGTTCGTGGGGCAATGAACACTGAAGCTTTCTTT,13,NA,TRBJ1-1,TRBV29-1,NA
CSVEAGGVQDTQYF,TGCAGCGTTGAAGCAGGGGGCGTGCAAGATACGCAGTATTTT,14,NA,TRBJ2-3,TRBV29-1,TRBD1
CASSLDRGGYNEQFF,TGTGCCAGCAGCTTAGACAGGGGGGGTTACAATGAGCAGTTCTTC,15,NA,TRBJ2-1,TRBV11-2,NA
CASSRYTGELFF,TGTGCCAGCTCACGATACACCGGGGAGCTGTTTTTT,12,once,TRBJ2-2,TRBV18,NA
CASSPGLASTGELFF,TGTGCCAGTAGCCCGGGACTAGCGTCCACCGGGGAGCTGTTTTTT,15,NA,TRBJ2-2,TRBV19,TRBD2
CSVVKTGPEQFF,TGCAGCGTCGTCAAAACAGGGCCCGAGCAGTTCTTC,12,few,TRBJ2-1,TRBV29-1,NA
CASSGVGQGLREGTQYF,TGTGCCAGCAGCGGAGTTGGACAGGGCTTAAGAGAGGGTACGCAGTATTTT,17,NA,TRBJ2-3,TRBV5-6,TRBD1
CSVEAGIYGYEQYF,TGCAGCGTTGAAGCCGGGATATACGGATACGAGCAGTACTTC,14,NA,TRBJ2-7,TRBV29-1,NA
CASGKGGTEAFF,TGTGCCAGCGGAAAAGGGGGGACTGAAGCTTTCTTT,12,NA,TRBJ1-1,TRBV27,NA
CASSGGTGGREQYF,TGTGCCAGCAGTGGGGGGACAGGGGGCCGCGAGCAGTACTTC,14,NA,TRBJ2-7,TRBV2,TRBD1
CASKGTVMNTEAFF,TGTGCCAGCAAGGGGACAGTCATGAACACTGAAGCTTTCTTT,14,once,TRBJ1-1,TRBV6-1,TRBD1
CASKEDRGRDNEQFF,TGTGCCAGCAAGGAGGACAGGGGTCGGGACAATGAGCAGTTCTTC,15,few,TRBJ2-1,TRBV2,TRBD1
CASSVGSEETQYF,TGTGCCAGCAGCGTAGGGTCTGAAGAGACCCAGTACTTC,13,NA,TRBJ2-5,TRBV9,NA
CASAQGASGNTIYF,TGTGCCAGTGCACAGGGGGCTTCGGGAAACACCATATATTTT,14,NA,TRBJ1-3,TRBV7-8,TRBD1
CASSGTGGDQPQHF,TGTGCCAGCAGTGGGACAGGAGGAGATCAGCCCCAGCATTTT,14,NA,TRBJ1-5,TRBV2,TRBD1
CASSPRSPNEQFF,TGTGCCAGCTCACCACGGTCCCCCAATGAGCAGTTCTTC,13,NA,TRBJ2-1,TRBV18,NA
CASSYLPNSGTDTQYF,TGTGCCAGCAGTTACCTGCCTAACTCTGGCACAGATACGCAGTATTTT,16,few,TRBJ2-3,TRBV6-5,NA
CASSEYPDRGLVTQYF,TGTGCCAGCAGTGAATACCCGGACAGGGGGCTTGTGACCCAGTACTTC,16,NA,TRBJ2-5,TRBV25-1,TRBD1
CASSPIQGAKGYTF,TGTGCCAGCAGCCCTATACAGGGGGCGAAGGGCTACACCTTC,14,NA,TRBJ1-2,TRBV13,TRBD1
CASTPELYYNEQFF,TGTGCCAGCACCCCCGAACTATACTACAATGAGCAGTTCTTC,14,NA,TRBJ2-1,TRBV7-9,NA
CASSEAQGIYPGYTF,TGTGCCAGCAGTGAAGCGCAGGGGATATACCCCGGCTACACCTTC,15,NA,TRBJ1-2,TRBV2,NA
CASSLGVSRGDTQYF,TGTGCCAGCAGCTTAGGGGTTTCACGGGGAGATACGCAGTATTTT,15,NA,TRBJ2-3,TRBV7-2,NA
CASSLRLAGSYNEQFF,TGTGCCAGCAGCCTCAGACTAGCGGGGAGCTACAATGAGCAGTTCTTC,16,NA,TRBJ2-1,TRBV14,TRBD2
CATSRGVDFYEQYF,TGTGCCACCAGCAGAGGGGTTGACTTCTACGAGCAGTACTTC,14,NA,TRBJ2-7,TRBV15,NA
CSASKWPEQFF,TGCAGTGCTAGTAAGTGGCCTGAGCAGTTCTTC,11,NA,TRBJ2-1,TRBV20-1,NA
CASSSRAGAFQEQYF,TGTGCCAGCAGTTCCAGAGCGGGAGCATTTCAAGAGCAGTACTTC,15,NA,TRBJ2-7,TRBV6-6,TRBD2
CASSPPGAGPQHF,TGTGCCAGCTCACCACCAGGGGCCGGGCCCCAGCATTTT,13,NA,TRBJ1-5,TRBV18,NA
CASSLASGSGETQYF,TGTGCCAGCAGCTTAGCTAGCGGGAGTGGTGAGACCCAGTACTTC,15,NA,TRBJ2-5,TRBV7-9,TRBD2
CASADTVHYGYTF,TGTGCCTCCGCCGATACAGTCCACTATGGCTACACCTTC,13,NA,TRBJ1-2,TRBV28,NA
CAISRDRTGTQYF,TGTGCCATCAGCAGAGATCGTACGGGTACGCAGTATTTT,13,NA,TRBJ2-3,TRBV15,NA
CASSIPGQRVYGYTF,TGTGCCAGTAGTATCCCCGGACAGAGAGTCTATGGCTACACCTTC,15,NA,TRBJ1-2,TRBV19,NA
CASSLAPPETQYF,TGCGCCAGCAGCTTGGCCCCTCCGGAGACCCAGTACTTC,13,many,TRBJ2-5,TRBV5-1,NA
CSVDRGHTEAFF,TGCAGCGTTGACAGGGGGCACACTGAAGCTTTCTTT,12,NA,TRBJ1-1,TRBV29-1,TRBD1
CASSLSLAGSYNEQFF,TGTGCCAGCAGCTTAAGTCTAGCGGGGTCCTACAATGAGCAGTTCTTC,16,NA,TRBJ2-1,TRBV7-9,TRBD2
CASSPGTGGAGQPQHF,TGCGCCAGCAGCCCCGGGACAGGGGGCGCCGGACAGCCCCAGCATTTT,16,few,TRBJ1-5,TRBV5-1,TRBD1
CASSEVAYNEQFF,TGTGCCAGCAGTGAAGTGGCTTACAATGAGCAGTTCTTC,13,once,TRBJ2-1,TRBV2,NA
CASRTGPRVSTDTQYF,TGTGCCAGCAGGACAGGTCCGCGCGTGAGCACAGATACGCAGTATTTT,16,NA,TRBJ2-3,TRBV2,NA
CASSPSQSQETQYF,TGTGCCAGCTCACCATCCCAGTCACAAGAGACCCAGTACTTC,14,NA,TRBJ2-5,TRBV18,NA
CASSSAARPNEKLFF,TGTGCCAGCTCGTCGGCCGCGAGGCCCAATGAAAAACTGTTTTTT,15,NA,TRBJ1-4,TRBV18,NA
CASSLVGDGYTF,TGCGCCAGCAGCTTGGTAGGGGACGGCTACACCTTC,12,NA,TRBJ1-2,TRBV5-1,NA
CASSDGPTDTQYF,TGTGCCAGCAGTGATGGACCCACAGATACGCAGTATTTT,13,NA,TRBJ2-3,TRBV6-1,NA
CASSLLPIETQYF,TGCGCCAGCAGTCTCCTGCCCATAGAGACCCAGTACTTC,13,once,TRBJ2-5,TRBV4-1,NA
CATGLAGDGQYF,TGTGCCACCGGACTAGCGGGTGACGGGCAGTACTTC,12,NA,TRBJ2-7,TRBV6-4,TRBD2
CARRGTSDVNEQFF,TGTGCTCGAAGAGGGACTAGCGATGTCAATGAGCAGTTCTTC,14,NA,TRBJ2-1,TRBV28,TRBD2
CAISTSDGTGNEQFF,TGTGCCATCAGTACCTCAGACGGGACAGGCAATGAGCAGTTCTTC,15,NA,TRBJ2-1,TRBV10-3,TRBD1